Presented here are 3 T cell receptor beta chains from one specimen sequenced in a study of blood T cell repertoires in COVID-19. TCRdb keeps only in-frame clones here, not all; method: immunoSEQ multiplex PCR. Of approximately 250,000 clones in the sample, 75% to 90% are singletons; the top ten hold nearly 2%. The sample consisted of peripheral blood. Receptor source: a young man with active or convalescent COVID-19.

This CDR3 is CASSNPGLGEQYF. CDR3 sequence (DNA): TGTGCCAGCAGCAATCCGGGACTGGGCGAGCAGTACTTC. V usage is TRBV9 and J usage is TRBJ2-7; a weak D match, TRBD2 (6 bases). The germline gives CDR1 SGDLS, CDR2 YYNGEE. The CDR3 runs 13 residues. Trimming left V 4 bases short and J 6 bases short, with 14 bases between.

This rearrangement joins TRBV30 to TRBJ1-6, with D perhaps TRBD1 (6 bases). The CDR3 extends over 16 amino acids. The V and J ends lost 2 bases and 4 bases respectively, with 15 bases between them. The V gene's germline CDR1 is GTSNPN and CDR2 SVGIG (reference sequence). The CDR3 here is CAWSPQGNHYNSPLHF. The CDR3 coding sequence is TGTGCCTGGAGTCCACAGGGAAACCATTATAATTCACCCCTCCACTTT.

The CDR3 loop reads CASTTAGRGQETQYF. The CDR3 DNA follows: TGTGCCAGCACCACGGCAGGCCGGGGCCAAGAGACCCAGTACTTC. This chain connects TRBV11-2 to TRBJ2-5, with D maybe TRBD2 (5 bases). CDR3 length equals 15 residues. The V gene's germline CDR1 is SGHAT and CDR2 FQNNGV. V was cut by 7 bases and J by 1 base, with 16 bases left in between.